The TCR beta chain under discussion was sequenced for a study of breast tumors, draining lymph nodes, adjacent tissues. Study-level results: Findings are consistent with lymph node origin and intratumoral expansion of most tumor T cells. Luminal-like breast cancer showed significantly higher tumor–nontumor repertoire similarity than basal-like. Tumor TCR diversity was below lymph nodes but above nontumor tissue. Tumor T cell lymph node origin was a supported hypothesis, not proven.

Samples came from axillary lymph nodes draining the breast cancer. This clonotype was counted ten times or more. The antigen is undetermined. Germline-derived CDR1 and CDR2 are SGHVS and FNYEAQ. V was pared by 10 bases and J by 8 bases, with 8 bases of the junction left unmatched. There are 12 residues in the CDR3. TCRdb independently ran MiXCR on the multiplex PCR reads; one entry per CDR3 protein. The table lists around 130,000 distinct CDR3 sequences, 21% of them singletons. This receptor was taken from a female donor with breast cancer. Some clones in this sample may be carry-over from other donors' samples. The sample was axillary lymph node tissue. The V and J genes are TRBV7-6 and TRBJ1-2; 9 nucleotides align to TRBD1. The CDR3 is CANADRGGGYTF. CDR3 DNA: TGTGCCAATGCGGACAGGGGAGGAGGCTACACCTTC.